The rows below give T cell receptor beta chains drawn from one sample of a study of blood T cells in healthy people across ages. Each CDR3 protein gets one entry after TCRdb re-called the 5' RACE reads with MiXCR. The sample carries about 1,500,000 distinct CDR3 sequences, about 30% recorded once. Sequenced: blood. The source of these receptors is a woman aged 25 to 39 in good health. The CDR3 runs from the conserved cysteine through the conserved F or W. Size values are once, few and many counts, or a class for expanded clones, and some rows have none.

clone size	V gene	J gene	CDR3 protein
many	TRBV6-5	TRBJ2-1	CASSYGARVNEQFF
-	TRBV7-3	TRBJ2-1	CASSLGHRSEQFF
many	TRBV12-3/TRBV12-4	TRBJ2-5	CASGGQGKTQYF
-	TRBV28	TRBJ1-4	CASSTIRGGDEKLFF
-	TRBV2	TRBJ2-2	CASGLSGGSPNTGELFF
few	TRBV7-8	TRBJ2-4	CASSLVQSLAKNIQYF
few	TRBV12-3/TRBV12-4	TRBJ2-5	CASSIPGLGGKETQYF
few	TRBV18	TRBJ1-1	CASSPPGLGTEAFF
-	TRBV2	TRBJ2-7	CASTFGLQSSYEQYF
many	TRBV9	TRBJ1-6	CASSGDSGLNSPLHF
few	TRBV29-1	TRBJ2-3	CSVAQAGGTDTQYF
-	TRBV5-1	TRBJ2-2	CASSGGTSNTGELFF
few	TRBV7-9	TRBJ2-1	CASSTIGGAYSIEQFF
-	TRBV6-1	TRBJ2-1	CASSEGQFGVFF
many	TRBV29-1	TRBJ2-5	CSVETPWGQLQETQYF
-	TRBV5-6	TRBJ2-3	CASSSPPRDPSTDTQYF
-	TRBV11-2	TRBJ2-1	CASSPGTTQFF
-	TRBV2	TRBJ1-4	CASADRAATNEKLFF
many	TRBV29-1	TRBJ2-5	CSVVRAGKETQYF
-	TRBV28	TRBJ2-3	CASSLSAGSFSTDTQYF
many	TRBV10-3	TRBJ2-7	CAISESGQGAYEQYF
-	TRBV12-3/TRBV12-4	TRBJ2-5	CASRGTGLAVETQYF
few	TRBV13	TRBJ2-4	CASSPRTVATSRIQYF